The 29 T cell receptor beta chains presented below share a single source sample, sequenced in a study of cytomegalovirus exposure and HLA in healthy donors (dated by TCRdb to 2016 to 2017). Libraries were prepared through the immunoSEQ multiplex PCR assay. For the multiplex PCR, a mixture combining 60 forward primers for TCR Vbeta segments and 13 reverse primers for TCR Jbeta segments was used. TCRdb re-hosts the immuneACCESS table, in-frame sequences only. Its copies lack some clones; in the studies checked, an unresolved V gene accounts for under half of them, and the cause for the rest is not known. The sample data list more than 95,000 clones, and around 67% of these were observed just once. Of the sample, under 3.5% falls within the top ten clones. The sample was PBMCs. Receptors originate from a woman between 50 and 59 years old in good health and CMV-seronegative.

This clone was counted between two and nine times. The chain combines TRBV10-3 with TRBJ2-3; the match to TRBD2 covers 10 bases. CDR1 is ENHRY, CDR2 SYGVKD, per germline. J lost 5 bases, V lost 6 bases, and 11 bases had no gene match. The CDR3 consists of 16 residues. The CDR3 coding sequence is TGTGCCATCAGCCAAGAAGCGGGAGGGCCGGTAGATACGCAGTATTTT. It is translated as CAISQEAGGPVDTQYF.

This clone was detected a few times. The chain has TRBV5-6 and TRBJ2-3; perhaps TRBD1 as D (5 bases). The CDR3 totals 13 residues. The V gene lost 0 bases and the J gene lost 4 bases, with 6 bases spanning the gap. Per germline, CDR1 SGHDT and CDR2 YYEEEE. DNA of the CDR3: TGTGCCAGCAGCTTGGCAGGGCCAGATACGCAGTATTTT. Its protein product is CASSLAGPDTQYF.

The rearrangement joins TRBV7-6 to TRBJ2-1; 11 bases align to TRBD2. V shed 5 bases, J shed 5 bases, and the junction held 5 bases outside the gene matches. Looked up from germline, CDR1 is SGHVS and CDR2 is FNYEAQ. This CDR3 comprises 15 residues. The CDR3 DNA reads TGTGCCAGCAGCACTACTAGCGGGGGACACAATGAGCAGTTCTTC. Translated: CASSTTSGGHNEQFF.

V usage is TRBV5-5 and J usage is TRBJ1-2; D might be TRBD1 (5 bases). The CDR3 contains 17 residues. Germline-derived CDR1 and CDR2 are SGHKS and YYEKEE (reference sequence). Trimming stripped 6 bases from V and 4 bases from J, with 25 bases between. In DNA form, the CDR3 reads TGTGCCAGCAACAGCGACGGCGGGACCCGAGGGACCTATGGCTACACCTTC. Translated: CASNSDGGTRGTYGYTF.

V usage is TRBV4-2 and J usage is TRBJ2-1, with TRBD2 identical over 7 bases. Trimming removed 0 bases from V and 2 bases from J; junction bases left unmatched: 4. The germline gives CDR1 LGHNA, CDR2 YNFKEQ. The CDR3 has 16 amino acids. The CDR3 DNA reads as TGTGCCAGCAGCCAAGAAGGCGGGAGCACCTACAATGAGCAGTTCTTC. Protein sequence: CASSQEGGSTYNEQFF.

This chain links TRBV13 with TRBJ1-6; 10 bases line up with TRBD1. The CDR3 spans 16 residues. Unmatched junction bases numbered 8, after V lost 2 bases and J lost 10 bases. Germline CDR1 reads PRHDT; CDR2 reads FYEKMQ (reference sequence). CDR3 DNA sequence: TGTGCCAGCAGCTTACCCTCCGGGACAGGGGAATCACCCCTCCACTTT. Translating it yields CASSLPSGTGESPLHF.

This clone was detected only a few times. The chain is built from TRBV30 and TRBJ1-1; the D is unclear. The V end was cut by 3 bases, the J end by 1 base, with 12 bases between. Germline V gene lookup returns CDR1 GTSNPN and CDR2 SVGIG (reference sequence). The CDR3 runs 14 residues. The CDR3 DNA reads as TGTGCCTGGAGGCGCGGCGCCGCGAACACTGAAGCTTTCTTT. It codes for CAWRRGAANTEAFF.

This clone was counted between two and nine times. This rearrangement joins TRBV5-1 to TRBJ2-5; tentatively, D is TRBD1 (6 bases). The CDR3 is made up of 14 amino acids. Trimming removed 4 bases at V and 3 bases at J, with 13 bases between. From germline, CDR1 is SGHRS and CDR2 YFSETQ. Here the CDR3 reads CASSPRTDKETQYF. CDR3 bases: TGCGCCAGCAGCCCCAGGACAGACAAAGAGACCCAGTACTTC.

The CDR3 is CASSPGGSGAYEQYF. CDR3 in DNA: TGTGCCAGCTCACCTGGGGGGAGCGGGGCCTACGAGCAGTACTTC. The V and J genes are TRBV18 and TRBJ2-7; 7 positions agree with TRBD2. The CDR3 runs to 15 residues. CDR1 is KGHSH, CDR2 LQKENI, per germline. J was trimmed by 2 bases and V by 3 bases; bases with no gene match: 7.

The CDR3 is CASSLYPREGGNQPQHF. The CDR3 coding sequence is TGCGCCAGCAGCTTGTATCCCCGCGAGGGGGGCAATCAGCCCCAGCATTTT. The chain combines TRBV5-1 with TRBJ1-5; possibly TRBD1 for D (6 bases). The V end was cut by 1 base, the J end by 2 bases, with 16 bases between. In germline, CDR1 is SGHRS, CDR2 YFSETQ. The CDR3 contains 17 residues. Filled out from reference TRBV5-1 and TRBJ1-5, the complete variable domain reads KAGVTQTPRYLIKTRGQQVTLSCSPISGHRSVSWYQQTPGQGLQFLFEYFSETQRNKGNFPGRFSGRQFSNSRSEMNVSTLELGDSALYLCASSLYPREGGNQPQHFGDGTRLSIL.

The J gene is TRBJ2-1, the V gene TRBV29-1, with 10 bases that match TRBD2. CDR1 SQVTM and CDR2 ANQGSEA come from the germline V gene. V shed 5 bases and J 2 bases; nucleotides not matched to a gene: 3. The CDR3 spans 14 residues. Written as DNA, the CDR3 is TGCAGCGTTAGGACTAGCGGAGCCTACAATGAGCAGTTCTTC. Amino acid sequence: CSVRTSGAYNEQFF.

J is TRBJ2-7 and V is TRBV7-2; tentatively, D is TRBD2 (6 bases). The ends were cut back, 4 bases at V and 3 bases at J, with 16 bases in the middle. Germline V lookup: CDR1 SGHTA, CDR2 FQGNSA. This CDR3 is built from 15 residues. CDR3 nucleotides: TGTGCCAGCAGCTCACTAGCCGGAGCGGTCTACGAGCAGTACTTC. This encodes CASSSLAGAVYEQYF.

The J gene is TRBJ2-3, the V gene TRBV19; D may be TRBD1 (5 bases). Trimming took off 5 bases at V and 2 bases at J, with 8 bases between the two ends. The germline V gene has CDR1 LNHDA and CDR2 SQIVND (reference sequence). The CDR3 consists of 13 residues. The CDR3 spells CASSAGFTDTQYF. In DNA, the CDR3 is TGTGCCAGTAGTGCAGGGTTCACAGATACGCAGTATTTT.

The genes are TRBV9 and TRBJ1-1, with D possibly matching TRBD1 (5 bases). Looked up from germline, CDR1 is SGDLS and CDR2 is YYNGEE. This CDR3 contains 14 residues. The V and J ends lost 0 bases and 4 bases respectively, with 10 bases between them. The CDR3 here is CASSVGGVSTEAFF. CDR3 nucleotides: TGTGCCAGCAGCGTAGGGGGGGTAAGCACTGAAGCTTTCTTT.

As to this clone: The sample has other DNA sequences that encode this CDR3 too. V and J are TRBV21-1 and TRBJ2-3; the D call of TRBD2 is as the table states it, not checked on the DNA. TRBV21-1 is designated a pseudogene. This CDR3 has 21 residues. The CDR3 reads CASSTKPTSGGSSSSTDTQYF. In DNA form, the CDR3 reads TGTGCCAGCAGCACAAAACCGACTAGCGGGGGCTCGTCTTCTAGCACAGATACGCAGTATTTT.

The chain combines TRBV19 with TRBJ2-5, with D perhaps matching TRBD1 (6 bases). Trimming removed 4 bases from V and 4 bases from J, with 22 bases in between. The CDR3 spans 17 residues. Germline V gives CDR1 LNHDA, CDR2 SQIVND (reference sequence). The CDR3 here is CASSTLEGRQGRETQYF. Here the CDR3 DNA reads TGTGCCAGTAGTACTCTCGAGGGCCGGCAGGGGCGAGAGACCCAGTACTTC.

V and J are TRBV27 and TRBJ2-7; no clear D. CDR1 is MNHEY and CDR2 is SMNVEV in the germline V gene (reference sequence). Trimming shortened V by 2 bases and J by 2 bases, and 22 bases separated the two germline ends. The CDR3 spans 18 residues. The CDR3 coding sequence is TGTGCCAGCAGTTTACGGCCGCCCACCACGGGTGGCCCCTACGAGCAGTACTTC. It specifies CASSLRPPTTGGPYEQYF.

The genes are TRBV7-6 and TRBJ1-1, with D hard to call. The CDR3 length is 16 residues. Deletions cut 3 bases from V and 2 bases from J, with 16 bases between. Germline CDR1 is SGHVS and CDR2 is FNYEAQ. This CDR3 reads CASSFSKITSNTEAFF. The CDR3 DNA reads as TGTGCCAGCAGCTTCTCCAAAATAACATCTAACACTGAAGCTTTCTTT.

This clone was picked up a small number of times. The chain recombines TRBV18 with TRBJ2-2; no clear D gene. The V end lost 5 bases, the J end lost 1 base, and 14 bases lay between the germline ends. Germline-derived CDR1 and CDR2 are KGHSH and LQKENI. This CDR3 region has 16 residues. For the CDR3, the DNA is TGTGCCAGCTCAGACACGAACTCCGGGAACACCGGGGAGCTGTTTTTT. Residues: CASSDTNSGNTGELFF. The full variable domain, with the rest looked up from reference TRBV18 and TRBJ2-2, is NAGVMQNPRHLVRRRGQEARLRCSPMKGHSHVYWYRQLPEEGLKFMVYLQKENIIDESGMPKERFSAEFPKEGPSILRIQQVVRGDSAAYFCASSDTNSGNTGELFFGEGSRLTVL.

This clone was seen a single time. The CDR3 DNA sequence: TGTGCCAGCAGCCCCAACGCGATTTGGGAGCAGTTCTTC. Its protein is CASSPNAIWEQFF. The chain carries TRBV21-1 and TRBJ2-1; TRBD2 is the table's D call and was not checked against the DNA. TRBV21-1 is a pseudogene segment. There are 13 residues in the CDR3.

The gene calls are TRBV9 and TRBJ2-1; 8 bases line up with TRBD2. The CDR3 is 13 amino acids. The J segment lost 6 bases and the V segment lost 3 bases, leaving 2 bases of the junction unmatched. Germline V CDR1 and CDR2: SGDLS, YYNGEE. CDR3 DNA: TGTGCCAGCAGCGGGACTAGCAGCAATGAGCAGTTCTTC. Its protein product is CASSGTSSNEQFF.

CDR3 loop: CASSPGGFGELFF. In DNA form, the CDR3 reads TGTGCCAGCAGCCCCGGGGGGTTCGGGGAGCTGTTTTTT. The V call is TRBV14, the J call TRBJ2-2, with 7 bases that match TRBD2. This CDR3 spans 13 amino acids. CDR1 and CDR2 (germline): SGHDN, FVKESK. The junction had 3 bases not matched to a gene; V was cut back by 4 bases and J by 7 bases.

The V and J genes are TRBV7-9 and TRBJ2-1; 8 nucleotides agree with TRBD2. CDR3 length equals 17 residues. J gave up 9 bases and V 7 bases, and 20 bases lay outside the gene matches. The germline gives CDR1 SEHNR, CDR2 FQNEAQ (reference sequence). The CDR3 sequence is CASTTRIGLGLVAEQFF. CDR3 sequence (DNA): TGTGCCAGCACCACACGGATTGGGCTGGGACTAGTAGCTGAGCAGTTCTTC.

The sample holds one count of this clone. The gene calls are TRBV29-1 and TRBJ1-1, with D unclear. The CDR3 totals 12 residues. CDR1 SQVTM and CDR2 ANQGSEA come from the germline V gene. V was shortened by 5 bases and J by 0 bases, with 7 bases between the two germline ends. The CDR3 nucleotides are TGCAGCGTTCAACAGATGAACACTGAAGCTTTCTTT. It is translated as CSVQQMNTEAFF.

Only a few counts were recorded for this clone. The chain employs TRBV6-6 and TRBJ2-1; D is unclear. Germline assignment: CDR1 MNHNY and CDR2 SVGAGI (reference sequence). The CDR3 covers 12 residues. The V and J ends lost 8 bases and 6 bases respectively, with 11 bases between them. CDR3: CASGSRLNEQFF. The DNA for the CDR3 is TGTGCCAGCGGCAGTAGACTCAATGAGCAGTTCTTC.

J is TRBJ2-2 and V is TRBV11-3, with 10 bases aligning to TRBD2. The trim removed 5 bases at V and 6 bases at J, leaving 12 bases unmatched. Germline loops: CDR1 SGHNT, CDR2 YENEEA. The CDR3 runs 17 residues. Here the CDR3 reads CASSAQLTSGIAGELFF. In DNA, the CDR3 is TGTGCCAGCAGCGCACAACTCACTAGCGGGATAGCCGGGGAGCTGTTTTTT.

This clone was observed a few times. The chain uses TRBV5-1 and TRBJ2-1; 8 nucleotides line up with TRBD2. This CDR3 has 15 residues. Germline CDR1 SGHRS, CDR2 YFSETQ. The V segment lost 6 bases and the J segment 2 bases; nucleotides outside the gene matches: 7. CDR3 in DNA: TGCGCCAGCACCCCGGGCGGGGGGACCTACAATGAGCAGTTCTTC. It is translated as CASTPGGGTYNEQFF.

This sequence joins TRBV30 and TRBJ2-1, with TRBD2 matching over 7 bases. The CDR3 covers 10 residues. J was trimmed by 9 bases and V by 8 bases; bases with no gene match: 4. Germline lookup yields CDR1 GTSNPN and CDR2 SVGIG (reference sequence). CDR3 sequence: CAGGTIEQFF. CDR3 in DNA: TGTGCCGGCGGGACTATTGAGCAGTTCTTC.

This rearrangement joins TRBV4-1 to TRBJ2-1; weak D call: TRBD2 (6 bases). Germline values: CDR1 MGHRA, CDR2 YSYEKL. V lost 0 bases to trimming and J lost 8 bases, with 17 bases between them. The CDR3 length is 16 residues. The CDR3 coding sequence is TGCGCCAGCAGCCAAGATCTGCGCGCGGGGCTGTATGAGCAGTTCTTC. Amino acids: CASSQDLRAGLYEQFF.